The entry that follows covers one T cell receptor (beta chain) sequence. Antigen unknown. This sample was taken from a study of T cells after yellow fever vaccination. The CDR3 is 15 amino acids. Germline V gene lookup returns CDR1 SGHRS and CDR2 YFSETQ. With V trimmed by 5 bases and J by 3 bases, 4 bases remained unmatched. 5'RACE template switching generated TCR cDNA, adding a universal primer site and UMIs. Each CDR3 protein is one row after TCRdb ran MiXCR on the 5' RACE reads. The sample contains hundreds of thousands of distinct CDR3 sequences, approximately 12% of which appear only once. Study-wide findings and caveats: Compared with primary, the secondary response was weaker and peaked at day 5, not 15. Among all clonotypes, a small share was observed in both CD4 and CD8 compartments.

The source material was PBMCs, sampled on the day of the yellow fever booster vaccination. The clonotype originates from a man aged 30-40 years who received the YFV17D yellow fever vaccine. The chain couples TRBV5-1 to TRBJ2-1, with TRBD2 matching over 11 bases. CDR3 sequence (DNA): TGCGCCAGCAGTTTTAGCGGGAGGGACTACAATGAGCAGTTCTTC. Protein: CASSFSGRDYNEQFF.